This T cell receptor beta chain was recorded in a study of identical twins (dated by TCRdb to about 2016). Concerning the study at large: The study deep-sequenced TCR alpha and beta repertoires from monozygotic twins, unrelated adults of various ages and cord blood to test whether fetal clonotypes persist. To rule out contamination, the twin experiments were replicated at different times with different library preparation protocols.

Overall study results and their limits: Out-of-frame TCR alpha sequences shared between twins showed an excess of low generation-probability sequences compared with coincidental sharing between unrelated individuals. Invariant T cells such as MAIT and iNKT could partly confound zero-insertion analyses, although diverse VJ usage argued against such confounding for most clonotypes. Abundant cord blood beta clonotypes carried fewer insertions; young adult naive repertoires showed a weaker similar trend, while memory repertoires showed none. Excess twin sharing in beta out-of-frame sequences was weaker because fewer shared sequences lowered the signal-to-noise ratio. Because the same donors could not be followed over many years, the conclusions depended on cross-sectional statistical analysis. Out-of-frame TCR alpha sharing in monozygotic twins was systematically underestimated by recombination models, whereas sharing between unrelated individuals was in agreement with the recombination models.

Libraries were constructed by 5' RACE. The sample was run on an Illumina HiSeq 2000. Template switching added a universal primer binding site, and the final cDNA carried a unique molecular identifier that allowed TCR cDNA molecules to be counted accurately. Specific primers in the conserved constant-segment region were used to synthesize first-strand cDNA for TCR alpha and beta chains. To control for contamination, every cDNA library was double barcoded, receiving both a SMART-Mk sample barcode and Illumina barcodes. TruSeq adapter sequences along with Illumina sample barcodes were introduced in two successive PCR steps. Sequencing of the TCR alpha and beta cDNA libraries was done on the Illumina HiSeq platform using custom primers. The authors' pipeline ran thus. MiGEC was used to process raw reads and extract unique molecular identifiers, and MiXCR was used to find CDR3 positions. For each individual, recombination models were inferred using an EM algorithm with the repgenHMM and IGoR tools. The tcR package in R was used for shared clonotype analysis, with sharing normalized by the product of cloneset sizes. To study raw recombination free of thymic and clonal selection effects, out-of-frame nonproductive sequences were analyzed. TCRdb applied fastp at Q25 and MiXCR to the public reads, then kept only in-frame beta chains. Rows with a matching CDR3 protein are joined into one entry that keeps the most common DNA and genes. None of the V and J calls come from the authors' own analysis; TCRdb made them. Counted in this sample were around 530,000 distinct CDR3 sequences; about 15% of them appeared once. Jointly, the top ten make up roughly 0.4% of the sample.

As for this clonotype: No cognate antigen has been identified for it. No per-base quality is available; no much larger clone lies one base away.

Measured from the cysteine to the phenylalanine, the CDR3 is 14 residues long. Here the CDR3 DNA is all that survives: 42 bases in frame from base 1. V gives up 5 bases and J gives up 5 bases, and the segment between their germline ends measures 12 bases. Every donor in the study was a healthy Caucasian. The twin cohort comprised three pairs of female monozygotic twins, all aged roughly 18 to 30 years. CD4+ and CD8+ T cell populations were isolated with positive isolation kits from Invitrogen. The same data also contributed to another study, on yellow fever vaccine responses in identical twins. From the second report: The authors reported that the T cell response to vaccination in identical twins appeared partly convergent and partly personalized. Focusing on identical twins, the study followed the T cell clones that responded to the vaccine, and did so with precision.

Recombination joined TRBV12-3 or TRBV12-4 with TRBJ2-2; TRBD1 is perhaps the D gene, given 6 matching bases. Source material: CD4+ T cells sorted from blood. The sequence came from a woman in her late teens or twenties in good health. The nucleotide sequence reads TGTGCCAGCAGTACAGGGATTTTAACCGGGGAGCTGTTTTTT. Translation gives CASSTGILTGELFF.